This TCR beta chain was sequenced for a study of cytomegalovirus exposure and HLA in healthy donors. This CDR3 comprises 15 residues. Trimming stripped 2 bases from V and 2 bases from J, with 13 bases between. Germline V gives CDR1 KGHSH, CDR2 LQKENI. Repertoires were generated with immunoSEQ multiplex PCR, while TCRdb's copy carries only in-frame clones and drops some. The data contain about 120,000 clones, around nine tenths of them singletons. This clone appeared a few times. This chain links TRBV18 with TRBJ2-7; tentative D call: TRBD2 (6 bases). Sequenced material: PBMCs. This sequence was found in a woman between 18 and 29 years old in good health and CMV-seronegative. CDR3 protein: CASSPYGSSPYEQYF. The DNA of the CDR3 is TGTGCCAGCTCACCATACGGGAGCAGTCCCTACGAGCAGTACTTC.